These 7 T cell receptor beta chains came from one sample sequenced in a study of cytomegalovirus exposure and HLA in healthy donors. Both 60 Vbeta primers and 13 Jbeta primers went into the PCR. Profiled with immunoSEQ multiplex PCR; TCRdb holds only in-frame clones, not every one. In the table there are 150,000 to 200,000 clones, 75% to 80% of which are singletons. Sample: PBMCs. These receptors came from a man in his fifties in good health and CMV-seropositive.

The CDR3: CASSLLTGAEAFF. CDR3 nucleotide sequence: TGTGCCAGCAGCTTGTTGACGGGTGCTGAAGCTTTCTTT. V gene TRBV7-9 combines with J gene TRBJ1-1; no definite D call. The CDR3 length is 13 residues. Germline-derived CDR1 and CDR2 are SEHNR and FQNEAQ (reference sequence). Trimming took 3 bases from V and 6 from J, leaving 11 bases between them.

This sequence joins TRBV6-6 and TRBJ1-1, with 7 bases aligning to TRBD1. This CDR3 spans 15 amino acids. Germline-derived CDR1 and CDR2 are MNHNY and SVGAGI (reference sequence). The ends lost 2 bases at V and 7 bases at J; junction bases unmatched: 10. Here the CDR3 reads CASSYGSGRGVEAFF. As DNA, the CDR3 is TGTGCCAGCAGTTACGGATCAGGCAGGGGGGTTGAAGCTTTCTTT.

This clone has a handful of counts. CDR3 protein: CASSLGRGGGYNEQFF. DNA for the CDR3: TGTGCCAGCAGCCTTGGAAGGGGCGGGGGTTACAATGAGCAGTTCTTC. The chain combines TRBV4-2 with TRBJ2-1; 7 bases are shared with TRBD2. Germline values: CDR1 LGHNA, CDR2 YNFKEQ. V lost 4 bases to trimming and J lost 4 bases; unmatched junction nucleotides: 10. The CDR3 contains 16 residues.

This rearrangement joins TRBV6-4 to TRBJ2-5; no clear D. Per the germline V gene, CDR1 is MRHNA and CDR2 is SNTAGT. This CDR3 comprises 15 residues. Trimming stripped 6 bases from V and 7 bases from J, with 21 bases between. The CDR3 loop is CASSLENGCARTQYF. CDR3 nucleotide sequence: TGTGCCAGCAGCCTTGAAAACGGGTGTGCACGGACCCAGTACTTC.

This rearrangement joins TRBV5-1 to TRBJ2-3; TRBD1 matches at 9 bases. The CDR3 runs to 14 residues. Trimming at V came to 2 bases and at J to 6 bases, leaving 4 bases not matched to a gene. In germline, CDR1 is SGHRS, CDR2 YFSETQ. CDR3 DNA sequence: TGCGCCAGCAGCTTAGGACAGGGGCCGGATACGCAGTATTTT. It translates to CASSLGQGPDTQYF.

The chain recombines TRBV11-1 with TRBJ2-1; tentative D call: TRBD1 (6 bases). Germline loops: CDR1 SGHAT, CDR2 FQDESV (reference sequence). The CDR3 has 15 residues. Trimming left V 0 bases short and J 5 bases short, with 11 bases between. CDR3 nucleotide sequence: TGTGCCAGCAGCTTAGCGCCGACAGGAGACAATGAGCAGTTCTTC. Its protein product is CASSLAPTGDNEQFF.

This clone came up a few times. Other DNA sequences within the sample encode an identical CDR3. The chain joins TRBV5-6 to TRBJ2-7, with TRBD1 identical over 10 bases. Trimming cost V 0 bases and J 7 bases; bases outside gene matches: 1. The CDR3 is made up of 13 amino acids. Looked up from germline, CDR1 is SGHDT and CDR2 is YYEEEE. The CDR3 protein is CASSLGTGGEQYF. The CDR3 bases are TGTGCCAGCAGCTTGGGGACAGGGGGGGAGCAGTACTTC.